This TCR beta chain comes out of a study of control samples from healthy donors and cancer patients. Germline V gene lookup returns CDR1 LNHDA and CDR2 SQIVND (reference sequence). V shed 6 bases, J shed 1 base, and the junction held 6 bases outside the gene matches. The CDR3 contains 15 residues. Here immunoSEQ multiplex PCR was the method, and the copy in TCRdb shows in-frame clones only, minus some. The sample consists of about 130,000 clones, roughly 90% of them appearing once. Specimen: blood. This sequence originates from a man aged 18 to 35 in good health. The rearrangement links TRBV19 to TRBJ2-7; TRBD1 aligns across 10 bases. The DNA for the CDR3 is TGTGCCAGTAGAACGGAGGGACAGGGGTCCTACGAGCAGTACTTC. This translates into CASRTEGQGSYEQYF.